The present TCR beta chain was sequenced within a study of Ad26.COV2.S vaccination and SARS-CoV-2 variants. Overall study: Vaccine-arm donor from the placebo-controlled COV1001 Ad26.COV2.S trial.

Documented treatment: roughly 19 received Ad26.COV2.S at low or high dose, single or two shots; about five received placebo; per-sample allocation not given. Following the first vaccine or placebo injection, samples were taken on day 63. Points from the study as a whole: CD8+ and CD4+ T cells specific for spike reportedly responded with substantial breadth after vaccination. With respect to non-spike TCR breadth, vaccine and placebo recipients were similar.

Remarks on this clone: The antigen is unknown.

Repertoires were generated with immunoSEQ multiplex PCR, while TCRdb's copy carries only in-frame clones and drops some. The sample has 300,000 to 450,000 clones; more than 75% are singletons. Trimming cost V 2 bases and J 1 base, with 5 bases left between them. CDR1 and CDR2 (germline): LNHNV, YYDKDF (reference sequence). The CDR3 sequence is 13 residues long. This TCR came from a person aged 18 to 59 who received the Ad26.COV2.S COVID-19 vaccine or a placebo. Sequences were derived from peripheral blood, sampled in a trial of Ad26.COV2.S vaccine versus placebo. This chain joins TRBV15 and TRBJ1-1; no firm D call. The CDR3 is CATSRSRNTEAFF. CDR3 bases: TGTGCCACCAGCAGATCTCGGAACACTGAAGCTTTCTTT.